This TCR beta chain was documented in a study of blood T cells in healthy people across ages. A sample-barcoded 5' primer and a J-beta primer mix were used in a second PCR of roughly 7 to 11 cycles. TCRdb independently ran MiXCR on the 5' RACE reads; one entry per CDR3 protein. The sample has around 580,000 distinct CDR3 sequences, 47% seen once. As regards this clonotype: The antigen is unknown. Germline is not matched at one junction end, which may reflect a read error.

Overall study findings and caveats: Older age coincided with a roughly linear decline in TCR beta diversity per million T cells.

The sequence was collected from a man older than 75 in good health. Specimen: blood.

CDR3 sequence reads: CASCQAKGASGSYEQYF. The DNA for the CDR3 is TGTGCCAGCTGCCAAGCAAAAGGGGCTAGCGGGAGTTACGAGCAGTACTTC. The genes are TRBV4-2 and TRBJ2-7, with 10 bases matching TRBD2. The CDR3 runs to 17 residues. The germline V gene encodes CDR1 LGHNA and CDR2 YNFKEQ.